These T cell receptor beta chains were read from a single sample in a study of CD8 T cells in ankylosing spondylitis. TCRdb itself ran the 5' RACE reads through MiXCR, one entry per CDR3 protein. The repertoire holds 100,000 to 150,000 distinct CDR3 sequences, with approximately 9.7% as singletons. Material: blood, either unsorted or a sorted T cell fraction (not recorded which). The receptors stem from a male donor with ankylosing spondylitis or in good health (not recorded which). The CDR3 runs from the conserved cysteine through the conserved F or W. The order of the fields is D gene, V gene, J gene, clone size, CDR3 DNA, CDR3 protein. The D gene is left open where the match is weak. Clone sizes are given selectively: once, few, many, or a class where the clone is expanded.

>-|TRBV27|TRBJ1-5|many
TGTGCCAGCAGTTTTTTGGGGAACAATCAGCCCCAGCATTTT
CASSFLGNNQPQHF
>TRBD2|TRBV20-1|TRBJ2-2|-
TGCAGTGCTAGACAGCGGGAGTGGAAGACCGGGGAGCTGTTTTTT
CSARQREWKTGELFF
>-|TRBV20-1|TRBJ2-1|many
TGCAGTGCTAGAGCAAAGGTTACGGGGAACCTCGATGAGCAGTTCTTC
CSARAKVTGNLDEQFF
>TRBD1|TRBV20-1|TRBJ1-6|many
TGCAGTGCTAGGGGGACAGAAAATTCACCCCTCCACTTT
CSARGTENSPLHF
>TRBD2|TRBV28|TRBJ2-2|few
TGTGCCAGCAGTTTAGCCCCTCCACTAGCGGGAAGGACCGGGGAGCTGTTTTTT
CASSLAPPLAGRTGELFF
>TRBD1|TRBV2|TRBJ2-3|-
TGTGCCAGCAGCGCCGGGACAGGAGGCACAGATACGCAGTATTTT
CASSAGTGGTDTQYF
>TRBD1|TRBV20-1|TRBJ1-2|few
TGCAGTGCTAGAGGTGGGACAGTCTATGGCTACACCTTC
CSARGGTVYGYTF
>TRBD1|TRBV7-6|TRBJ1-3|-
TGTGCCAGCAGCTTAGGGACCCGGGACAGGGAGAACACCATATATTTT
CASSLGTRDRENTIYF
>-|TRBV11-2|TRBJ2-2|many
TGTGCCAGCAGCTTAGTCGTTAGTAGGGGTATCGGGGAGCTGTTTTTT
CASSLVVSRGIGELFF
>-|TRBV6-5|TRBJ2-3|-
TGTGCCAGCAGTTACGCCACGGATACAGATACGCAGTATTTT
CASSYATDTDTQYF
>-|TRBV5-5|TRBJ2-1|many
TGTGCCAGCAGCCCGTGGGGCAATGAGCAGTTCTTC
CASSPWGNEQFF
>TRBD2|TRBV7-6|TRBJ2-7|many
TGTGCCAGCAGCGTTGCCGGGACTAGCGGATACGAGCAGTACTTC
CASSVAGTSGYEQYF
>TRBD2|TRBV5-1|TRBJ2-1|many
TGCGCCAGCAGCTTGGCGGCTAGCGGGATAGGAGAGCAGTTCTTC
CASSLAASGIGEQFF
>-|TRBV20-1|TRBJ2-1|many
TGCAGTGCTAATACGGCCGCGAACAATGAGCAGTTCTTC
CSANTAANNEQFF
>TRBD2|TRBV20-1|TRBJ2-5|-
TGCAGTGCTCGGACTAGCGGGAGACCAGAGACCCAGTACTTC
CSARTSGRPETQYF
>TRBD1|TRBV10-3|TRBJ1-1|many
TGTGCCATCAGTACCGGGACAGGATCATCTGAAGCTTTCTTT
CAISTGTGSSEAFF
>TRBD2|TRBV10-3|TRBJ2-7|many
TGTGCCACCAGAGTAGCGGGAGCGAGGAACGAGCAGTACTTC
CATRVAGARNEQYF
>-|TRBV29-1|TRBJ2-7|few
TGCAGCGGGTCTAGCTACGAGCAGTACTTC
CSGSSYEQYF
>TRBD2|TRBV2|TRBJ2-3|many
TGTGCCAGCAGTGAAGCGACTAGCGGGCCCACAGATACGCAGTATTTT
CASSEATSGPTDTQYF
>-|TRBV28|TRBJ1-1|-
TGTGCCAGCAGAGACCGGGGGCAGCCGAACACTGAAGCTTTCTTT
CASRDRGQPNTEAFF
>-|TRBV6-2/TRBV6-3|TRBJ1-4|many
TGTGCCAGCTCTTCAGGAGGGGCGGGTGAAAAACTGTTTTTT
CASSSGGAGEKLFF
>-|TRBV18|TRBJ2-1|many
TGTGCCAGCTATACCGGGAAAGGCAATGAGCAGTTCTTC
CASYTGKGNEQFF
>TRBD2|TRBV5-1|TRBJ2-3|many
TGCGCCAGCAGCTTGGTAGCGGGAGCAGATACGCAGTATTTT
CASSLVAGADTQYF
>-|TRBV29-1|TRBJ2-1|many
TGCAGCGGCGCATCAGGGCCCAATGAGCAGTTCTTC
CSGASGPNEQFF
>-|TRBV24-1|TRBJ1-2|many
TGTGCCACCAGTGATTCAGGACGGCAAGGCTACACCTTC
CATSDSGRQGYTF